The source of this T cell receptor beta chain is a study of blood T cell repertoires in COVID-19 (dated by TCRdb to the early 2020s). Study-level background: The collaborator samples originated in the United States, Italy and Spain and spanned the acute and convalescent phases of COVID-19. The prospective study material was composed of cDNA or gDNA derived from T cells, B-cell-depleted T cells, or PBMCs. The dataset comprised deeply sampled blood TCRbeta repertoires from subjects exposed to, actively infected with, or recovered from COVID-19. The repertoires were released in a freely available public database intended as a resource for research on the immune response to SARS-CoV-2. The samples were drawn from two sources: the first 160 participants of the ongoing ImmuneRACE study, and 1,254 subjects contributed by 6 global collaborators. Nearly every sample came with metadata listing a de-identified subject ID, COVID-19 status, age in years and sex. HLA class I and class II types, where available, came from metadata supplied by the sample provider rather than from assay-based typing. The paper as a whole reports these results and caveats: How much clinical and demographic metadata was included differed by source and by participant, and the metadata was provided uncurated.

Reading the germline V gene gives CDR1 MDHEN and CDR2 SYDVKM. V loses 2 bases of germline sequence and J loses 4 bases, and the interval between the two ends is 3 bases. From its cysteine to its phenylalanine, the CDR3 spans 12 amino acids. Only the CDR3 part of the read is kept: 36 bases, read in frame from the first base. Whole blood was collected in K2EDTA tubes by collaborating institutions according to the institutions' own protocols. For TCRbeta analysis, collaborators shipped samples in one of three forms: frozen whole blood, isolated PBMCs, or DNA extracted from either of those sample types. On this clone: The clone's antigen remains unknown. Base qualities are not provided; no much larger clone lies one nucleotide away.

TCRbeta CDR3 regions were amplified from genomic DNA using the immunoSEQ Assay, a bias-controlled multiplex PCR. In the source study's methods: The number of nucleated cells in each sample was estimated from the amplification of reference gene primers within the assay. To quantify the absolute abundance of each unique TCRbeta CDR3 rearrangement, sequence reads were collapsed and filtered. Productive Simpson clonality was computed per sample as the square root of Simpson's diversity index over productive rearrangements. What TCRdb holds here is the immuneACCESS table cut down to in-frame rearrangements. Part of the clones is not present; checked against another copy, under half of the missing clones reflect an unresolved V gene, and the others are unexplained. V and J calls plus clone size are reproduced from that table; the DNA served to infer D and trimming. The sample table holds 150,000 to 200,000 clones, of which 80% to 90% were seen once. The ten largest clones represent around 8.6% of the sample.

The chain links TRBV28 with TRBJ2-4, with no D gene named confidently. This receptor was obtained from a man aged 45-65 years with active or convalescent COVID-19. Sequences were obtained from peripheral blood. CDR3 region: CASSLPKNIQYF. The nucleotides read TGTGCCAGCAGTTTACCGAAAAACATTCAGTACTTC. Beyond the CDR3, the reference TRBV28 and TRBJ2-4 genes provide the residues; the full variable domain reads: DVKVTQSSRYLVKRTGEKVFLECVQDMDHENMFWYRQDPGLGLRLIYFSYDVKMKEKGDIPEGYSVSREKKERFSLILESASTNQTSMYLCASSLPKNIQYFGAGTRLSVL.